The 9 T cell receptor beta chains below were found in one sample sequenced in a study of T cell responses to AZD1222 COVID-19 vaccine. This table comes from immunoSEQ multiplex PCR, and its TCRdb copy is limited to in-frame clones, with some not included. The repertoire holds under 110,000 clones, with less than 95% as singletons. Sequences were derived from peripheral blood, sampled 28 days after the second AZD1222 dose. All receptors come from an adult who received the AZD1222 COVID-19 vaccine.

The V call is TRBV6-2 or TRBV6-3, the J call TRBJ1-2; D is undetermined. The length of the CDR3 is 11 residues. Germline V gives CDR1 MNHEY, CDR2 SVGEGT. With 5 bases removed from V and 9 bases from J, the gap between germline ends came to 10 bases. The CDR3 protein is CASSGSGRYTF. CDR3 coding DNA: TGTGCCAGCAGTGGATCGGGTCGCTACACCTTC.

The sample holds one count of this clone. The chain is built from TRBV6-5 and TRBJ1-2; 7 positions match TRBD1. The junction had 9 bases not matched to a gene; V was cut back by 6 bases and J by 5 bases. This CDR3 region has 14 residues. CDR1 MNHEY and CDR2 SVGAGI come from the germline V gene. CDR3 DNA sequence: TGTGCCAGCAGGAAAAACAGGGGCGGTTATGGCTACACCTTC. This encodes CASRKNRGGYGYTF.

J is TRBJ2-2 and V is TRBV4-1, with a weak D call TRBD2 (5 bases). The CDR3 has 16 amino acids. The V and J ends lost 0 bases and 4 bases respectively, with 12 bases between them. Germline V gene data show CDR1 as MGHRA and CDR2 as YSYEKL. The CDR3 spells CASSQDALARTGELFF. The CDR3 DNA reads as TGCGCCAGCAGCCAAGATGCGCTAGCTCGCACCGGGGAGCTGTTTTTT.

The chain links TRBV9 to TRBJ1-5; weak D call: TRBD1 (6 bases). V was trimmed by 0 bases and J by 7 bases, leaving 14 bases between them. Germline V lookup: CDR1 SGDLS, CDR2 YYNGEE. The CDR3 consists of 15 residues. The CDR3 is CASSVAPGDEQPQHF. CDR3 DNA sequence: TGTGCCAGCAGCGTAGCCCCAGGGGATGAACAGCCCCAGCATTTT.

The CDR3 sequence is CASSLVDLREAFF. Here the CDR3 DNA reads TGTGCCAGCAGCTTAGTCGACCTCCGCGAAGCTTTCTTT. The genes are TRBV11-2 and TRBJ1-1; D gene unclear. The CDR3 has 13 residues. The germline V and J ends were trimmed by 1 base and 8 bases, with 11 bases remaining between them. The germline V gene has CDR1 SGHAT and CDR2 FQNNGV.

The chain recombines TRBV7-8 with TRBJ1-6; TRBD1 matches 11 bases. This CDR3 has 17 amino acids. The junction had 9 bases not matched to a gene; V was cut back by 5 bases and J by 6 bases. Germline V gene lookup returns CDR1 SGHVS and CDR2 FQNEAQ. The CDR3 region is CASSTRDRGGFNSPLHF. The CDR3 coding sequence is TGTGCCAGCAGCACCCGGGACAGGGGGGGTTTTAATTCACCCCTCCACTTT.

On this clone: Other nucleotide sequences from this sample produce the same CDR3. This chain uses TRBV20-1 with TRBJ2-7; D may be TRBD1 or TRBD2 (5 bases each). The CDR3 contains 11 residues. Germline V lookup: CDR1 DFQATT, CDR2 SNEGSKA (reference sequence). Trimming took off 5 bases at V and 7 bases at J, with 12 bases between the two ends. CDR3 nucleotides: TGCAGTGCTTGGGGGTCTCTGGAGCAGTACTTC. It translates to CSAWGSLEQYF.

V gene TRBV5-1 combines with J gene TRBJ1-2, with D possibly matching TRBD1 (5 bases). Trimming cost V 0 bases and J 8 bases, with 8 bases left between them. CDR3 size: 12 residues. The germline gives CDR1 SGHRS, CDR2 YFSETQ. The CDR3 coding sequence is TGCGCCAGCAGCTTGGAGGGGTACGGCTACACCTTC. It codes for CASSLEGYGYTF.

The gene calls are TRBV5-6 and TRBJ2-2; possibly TRBD1 for D (5 bases). The CDR3 runs to 17 residues. Looked up from germline, CDR1 is SGHDT and CDR2 is YYEEEE. V was trimmed by 1 base and J by 6 bases, leaving 19 bases between them. The CDR3 nucleotides read TGTGCCAGCAGCTTGTTAGGCAGGAGTAGGGGCCCCGGGGAGCTGTTTTTT. This translates into CASSLLGRSRGPGELFF.